A single T cell receptor (beta chain) is shown here with its context. Its binding antigen is unknown. Qualities for individual bases were not recorded, and no much larger clone is one base off. Other DNA sequences of this sample code for an identical CDR3. Counted from cysteine to phenylalanine, this CDR3 has 13 amino acids. Only the CDR3 part of the read is kept: 39 bases, read in frame from the first base. The CDR1 and CDR2 encoded by the germline V gene are SGHNT and YENEEA. The trim is 1 base for V and 1 base for J, with a gap of 4 bases between the germline ends. Each donor gave one peripheral blood draw, roughly 120 mL on average, collected into heparinised tubes. Naive, central memory, regulatory and stem cell-like memory CD4+ T cells were sorted on a BD FACSAria II using a panel including CD45RO, CCR7, CD25, CD127, CD95 and CD27. Purity was above 95% for every sorted population. Right away, PBMCs were isolated by Lymphoprep density gradient centrifugation and were stained directly, with no culture step. Samples were stained and sorted in pairs, with one healthy donor and one patient per experiment, so that batch effects were minimized.

The entire isolated RNA was reverse transcribed using the High Capacity cDNA Reverse Transcription Kit, and thus expressed TCRB transcripts were sequenced. Naive, central memory and regulatory T cell samples underwent deep immunoSEQ sequencing, averaging about 3.5 million total reads per sample. Sorted cells were lysed in RLT buffer and RNA was extracted with DNase-treated RNeasy Micro or Mini kits, depending on cell number. Each cell subset was processed on its own to prevent cross-contamination, while patient and healthy donor samples were processed together. The immunoSEQ multiplex PCR was used to amplify TCRB sequences from cDNA, yielding 87-bp fragments that span the CDR3 region. Amplicons were sequenced on the Illumina HiSeq platform. Turning to the authors' computational methods: Synthetic template baselines were used to correct PCR bias computationally, reads within Hamming distance 2 were collapsed together, and singletons that could not be merged were discarded. Reads were aligned against IMGT so that V, D and J genes, CDR3 length and insertions or deletions at six rearrangement sites could be assigned. Within each subset, clonotype counts were normalized to sorted cell number, after which true diversity and Gini coefficients were computed with the tcR R package. The overlap coefficient, calculated on TCRB nucleotide sequences, was used to measure repertoire sharing. TCRdb limited this immuneACCESS table to in-frame rearrangements with V and J called. A share of clones is missing; checked studies link under half to unresolved V genes, and the rest is unexplained. That table supplies the V and J calls and clone size; D and trimming were determined from the DNA. Present in this sample are 150,000 to 200,000 clones, 10% to 15% of which were seen just once. 0.62% of the sample lies in the top ten.

The sample originates from a study of beta chain features in type 1 diabetes (dated by TCRdb to between 2018 and 2020). Concerning the study at large: No differences in mean age, gender distribution, total cell number or subset yield were found between patients and healthy donors. Across all samples, roughly 110,000,000 sorted cells were examined, and cell number per subset correlated strongly with RNA yield. The study compared TCRB repertoires of sorted circulating CD4+ T cell subsets between recently diagnosed type 1 diabetes patients and matched healthy donors. Regulatory and stem cell-like memory subsets were isolated from only 8 patients and roughly eight healthy donors, whereas naive and central memory subsets came from all 30 or so donors. The paper as a whole reports these results and caveats: Because cDNA was sequenced instead of genomic DNA, highly expressing activated cells could be over-represented, though the groups showed no difference in activation or CD3 levels. In all four CD4+ subsets, TCRB CDR3 length was moderately but significantly shorter in type 1 diabetes patients. Shorter templates might be favored by PCR, yet because patient and control samples were amplified and corrected together, any such skew would affect both groups equally. Patients with type 1 diabetes made fewer insertions and deleted more nucleotides at VDJ recombination sites, implying thymic rearrangement abnormalities. Naive, central memory and regulatory TCRB repertoires appeared to be more alike among patients than among healthy donors. Only small numbers of individuals were included in the HLA sub-analyses, which left unresolved whether HLA type had any influence on TCRB rearrangement.

The clonotype was recovered from a young woman in good health. The chain is encoded by TRBV11-3 joined to TRBJ1-1, with an unclear D gene assignment. Sequencing was performed on central memory CD4+ T cells from blood. The CDR3 reads as follows: CASSLGGNTEAFF. The sequenced DNA: TGTGCCAGCAGCTTAGGCGGGAACACTGAAGCTTTCTTT.